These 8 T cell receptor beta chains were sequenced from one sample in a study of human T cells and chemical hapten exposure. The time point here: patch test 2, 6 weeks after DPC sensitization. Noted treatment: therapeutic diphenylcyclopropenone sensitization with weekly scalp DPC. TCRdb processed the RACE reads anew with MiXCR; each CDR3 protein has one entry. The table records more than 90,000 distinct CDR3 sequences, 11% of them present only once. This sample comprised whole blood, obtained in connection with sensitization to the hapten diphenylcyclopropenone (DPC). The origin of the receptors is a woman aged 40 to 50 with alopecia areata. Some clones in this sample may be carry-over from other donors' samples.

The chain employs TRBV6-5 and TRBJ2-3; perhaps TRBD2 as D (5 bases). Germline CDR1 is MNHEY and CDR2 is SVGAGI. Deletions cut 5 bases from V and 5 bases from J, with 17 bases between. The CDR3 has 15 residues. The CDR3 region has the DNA TGTGCCAGCAGTCGAGTCCGGAGGCTCGAAGATACGCAGTATTTT. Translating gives CASSRVRRLEDTQYF.

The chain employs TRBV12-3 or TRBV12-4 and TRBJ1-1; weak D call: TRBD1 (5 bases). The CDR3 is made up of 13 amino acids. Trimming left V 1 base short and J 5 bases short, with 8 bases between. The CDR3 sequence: CASSLGGATEAFF. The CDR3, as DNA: TGTGCCAGCAGTTTAGGAGGGGCGACTGAAGCTTTCTTT.

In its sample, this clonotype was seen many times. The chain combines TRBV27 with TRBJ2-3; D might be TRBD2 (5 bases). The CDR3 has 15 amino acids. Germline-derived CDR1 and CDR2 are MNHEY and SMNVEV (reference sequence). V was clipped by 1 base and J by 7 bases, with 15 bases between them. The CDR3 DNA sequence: TGTGCCAGCAGTTTATTAAACGGGAACTTCTATACGCAGTATTTT. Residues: CASSLLNGNFYTQYF.

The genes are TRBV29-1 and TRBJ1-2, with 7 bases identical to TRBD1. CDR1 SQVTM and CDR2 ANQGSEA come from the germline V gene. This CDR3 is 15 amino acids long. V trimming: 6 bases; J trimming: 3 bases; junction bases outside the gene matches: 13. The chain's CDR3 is CSVWGETGRDYGYTF. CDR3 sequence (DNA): TGCAGCGTATGGGGGGAGACAGGGCGTGACTATGGCTACACCTTC. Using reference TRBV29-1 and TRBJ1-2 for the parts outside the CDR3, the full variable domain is SAVISQKPSRDICQRGTSLTIQCQVDSQVTMMFWYRQQPGQSLTLIATANQGSEATYESGFVIDKFPISRPNLTFSTLTVSNMSPEDSSIYLCSVWGETGRDYGYTFGSGTRLTVV.

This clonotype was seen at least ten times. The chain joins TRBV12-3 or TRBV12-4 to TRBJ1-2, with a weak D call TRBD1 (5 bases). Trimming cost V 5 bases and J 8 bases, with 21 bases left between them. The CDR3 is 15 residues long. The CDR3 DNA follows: TGTGCCAGCAGTCTCCTGGGGCAGGGCGTAGAGGGCTACACCTTC. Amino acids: CASSLLGQGVEGYTF.

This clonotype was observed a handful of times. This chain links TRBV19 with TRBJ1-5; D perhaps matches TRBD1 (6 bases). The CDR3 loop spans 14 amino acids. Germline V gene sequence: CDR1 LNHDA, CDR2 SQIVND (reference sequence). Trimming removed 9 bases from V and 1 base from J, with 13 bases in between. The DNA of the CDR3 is TGTGCCAGCCAGGGGTTTGGGAGCAATCAGCCCCAGCATTTT. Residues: CASQGFGSNQPQHF.

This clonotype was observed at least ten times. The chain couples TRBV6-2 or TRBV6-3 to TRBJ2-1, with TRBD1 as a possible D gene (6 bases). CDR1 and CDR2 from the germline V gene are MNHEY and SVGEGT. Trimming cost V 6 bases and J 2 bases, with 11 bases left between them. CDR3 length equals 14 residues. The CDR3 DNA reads TGTGCCAGCAGCCAGGGGCGGGCCTACAATGAGCAGTTCTTC. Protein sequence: CASSQGRAYNEQFF.

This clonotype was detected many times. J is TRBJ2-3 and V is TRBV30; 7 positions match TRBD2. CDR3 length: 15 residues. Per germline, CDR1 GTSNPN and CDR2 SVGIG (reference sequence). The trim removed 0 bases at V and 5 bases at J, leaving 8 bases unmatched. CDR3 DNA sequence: TGTGCCTGGAGTGTGACCGGGACTATGCGAGATACGCAGTATTTT. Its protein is CAWSVTGTMRDTQYF.